This T cell receptor beta chain derives from a study of beta chain features in type 1 diabetes. Whole-study results and caveats: Shortening of TCRB CDR3s, moderate but significant, appeared in all four CD4+ subsets of Type 1 diabetes patients.

There are 15 residues in the CDR3. V was cut by 2 bases and J by 0 bases, with 5 bases left in between. Looked up from germline, CDR1 is MNHEY and CDR2 is SVGAGI. Concerning this clone: Its specificity is unknown.

Of the isolated RNA, all was reverse transcribed, and so the sequenced material was expressed TCRB transcripts. The data were produced by immunoSEQ multiplex PCR, yet TCRdb's version contains in-frame clones alone and is incomplete. The table has a few hundred thousand clones, 16% seen once. The chain combines TRBV6-5 with TRBJ2-6; TRBD1 is a possible D gene (5 bases). This TCR came from a man aged 25-45 years with type 1 diabetes. The sequenced sample was naive CD4+ T cells from blood. CDR3 bases: TGTGCCAGCAGTTACGGGGCCTCTGGGGCCAACGTCCTGACTTTC. Translation gives CASSYGASGANVLTF.